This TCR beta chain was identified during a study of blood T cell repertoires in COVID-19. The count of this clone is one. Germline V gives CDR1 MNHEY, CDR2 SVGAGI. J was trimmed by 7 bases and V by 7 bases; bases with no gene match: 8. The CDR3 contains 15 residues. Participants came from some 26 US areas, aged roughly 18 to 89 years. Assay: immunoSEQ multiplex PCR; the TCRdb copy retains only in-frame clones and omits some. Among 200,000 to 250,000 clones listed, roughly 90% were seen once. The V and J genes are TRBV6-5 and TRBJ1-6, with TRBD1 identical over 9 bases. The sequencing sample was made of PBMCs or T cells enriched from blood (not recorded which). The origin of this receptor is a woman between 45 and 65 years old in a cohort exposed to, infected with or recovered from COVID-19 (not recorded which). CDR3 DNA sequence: TGTGCCAGCACAACAGGGGGCTCTCGGAATTCACCCCTCCACTTT. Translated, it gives CASTTGGSRNSPLHF.